The 31 T cell receptor beta chains reported below all come from one sample, sequenced in a study of blood T cell repertoires in COVID-19. Some clones are missing from TCRdb's copy, which holds only in-frame ones; the method was immunoSEQ multiplex PCR. The table has under 150,000 clones, around 90% seen once. What was sequenced was peripheral blood. The receptors were gathered from a man over 45 with active COVID-19.

The chain is built from TRBV7-3 and TRBJ1-1; 9 positions agree with TRBD1. The CDR3 is 14 residues long. V lost 5 bases and J lost 4; bases outside the gene matches: 5. Looked up from germline, CDR1 is SGHTA and CDR2 is FQGTGA. The CDR3 DNA reads as TGTGCCAGCAGCCTTACGACAGGGGGCACTGAAGCTTTCTTT. It translates to CASSLTTGGTEAFF.

This clone was counted between two and nine times. This sequence joins TRBV5-1 and TRBJ1-1; possibly TRBD1 for D (6 bases). The CDR3 loop spans 14 amino acids. Germline V gene lookup returns CDR1 SGHRS and CDR2 YFSETQ. V lost 4 bases and J 1 base, leaving 11 bases between the germline ends. CDR3 coding DNA: TGCGCCAGCAGCCCTGGGACAACGAACACTGAAGCTTTCTTT. It yields the protein CASSPGTTNTEAFF.

In its sample, this clone was seen once. V usage is TRBV19 and J usage is TRBJ2-2; D unclear. This CDR3 spans 15 amino acids. Trimming stripped 1 base from V and 0 bases from J, with 6 bases between. CDR1 is LNHDA, CDR2 SQIVND, per germline (reference sequence). The CDR3 nucleotides are TGTGCCAGTAGTATAGTCGGTGCGAACACCGGGGAGCTGTTTTTT. This translates into CASSIVGANTGELFF. Supplemented by reference TRBV19 and TRBJ2-2, the full variable domain reads DGGITQSPKYLFRKEGQNVTLSCEQNLNHDAMYWYRQDPGQGLRLIYYSQIVNDFQKGDIAEGYSVSREKKESFPLTVTSAQKNPTAFYLCASSIVGANTGELFFGEGSRLTVL.

The CDR3 here is CASSQGLGGAVDTQYF. CDR3 bases: TGTGCCAGCAGCCAAGGGCTTGGGGGCGCGGTCGATACGCAGTATTTT. The V and J genes are TRBV3-1 (or the pseudogene TRBV3-2) and TRBJ2-3; tentative D call: TRBD1 (6 bases). CDR3 length: 16 residues. Germline V lookup: CDR1 LGHDT, CDR2 YNNKEL (reference sequence). Trimming took 1 base from V and 6 from J, leaving 17 bases between them.

This chain uses TRBV19 with TRBJ2-1, with D possibly matching TRBD2 (7 bases). This CDR3 region has 21 residues. V dropped 4 bases and J dropped 0 bases, with 28 bases sitting between them. Per the germline V gene, CDR1 is LNHDA and CDR2 is SQIVND (reference sequence). CDR3 DNA sequence: TGTGCCAGTAGTACCTTTAAAGGGGGGGGCACCCGAACTAGCTCCTACAATGAGCAGTTCTTC. Amino acid sequence: CASSTFKGGGTRTSSYNEQFF.

The table lists this clone with a count of one. J is TRBJ2-2 and V is TRBV7-2; weak D call: TRBD1 (5 bases). Trimming removed 3 bases at V and 7 bases at J, with 9 bases between. Germline loops: CDR1 SGHTA, CDR2 FQGNSA. This CDR3 has 13 amino acids. Here the CDR3 DNA reads TGTGCCAGCAGCTTCAGGGTACACGGGGAGCTGTTTTTT. This sequence encodes CASSFRVHGELFF.

The chain couples TRBV24-1 to TRBJ1-5, with a tentative D call TRBD1 (6 bases). Per the germline V gene, CDR1 is KGHDR and CDR2 is SFDVKD. Between the trimmed V and J ends, which lost 3 bases and 3 bases, there was a span of 11 bases. CDR3 length: 15 amino acids. CDR3 DNA sequence: TGTGCCACCAGTGATGTGGGGGCCATCAATCAGCCCCAGCATTTT. It codes for CATSDVGAINQPQHF.

The V and J genes are TRBV2 and TRBJ1-4; 9 positions agree with TRBD1. Trimming took 4 bases from V and 5 from J; bases not matched to a gene: 5. Germline V gene sequence: CDR1 SNHLY, CDR2 FYNNEI. This CDR3 region has 15 residues. CDR3 DNA sequence: TGTGCCAGCAGTGTCAGAGGGACAGGGAATGAAAAACTGTTTTTT. It specifies CASSVRGTGNEKLFF.

The chain uses TRBV13 and TRBJ2-2; D not certain. CDR1 and CDR2 from the germline V gene are PRHDT and FYEKMQ (reference sequence). Trimming took off 1 base at V and 7 bases at J, with 7 bases between the two ends. This CDR3 comprises 13 residues. The CDR3 DNA follows: TGTGCCAGCAGCTTAGTGAGAAACGGGGAGCTGTTTTTT. Translated, it gives CASSLVRNGELFF.

V is TRBV6-5 and J is TRBJ1-6; possibly TRBD1 for D (5 bases). This CDR3 has 13 residues. Germline V gene data show CDR1 as MNHEY and CDR2 as SVGAGI. V lost 3 bases, J lost 13 bases, and 13 bases lay in between. In DNA form, the CDR3 reads TGTGCCAGCAGTTATCGACCGACAGAGCCCCTCCACTTT. Amino acids: CASSYRPTEPLHF.

The rearrangement links TRBV5-5 to TRBJ2-6, with 11 bases that match TRBD1. The CDR3 length is 19 residues. Germline V gene sequence: CDR1 SGHKS, CDR2 YYEKEE (reference sequence). With 3 bases clipped from V and 2 bases from J, the junction kept 10 bases outside the gene matches. CDR3 DNA sequence: TGTGCCAGCAGCTCCGTAACCGGGACAGGGGGGCCTGGGGCCAACGTCCTGACTTTC. Translating gives CASSSVTGTGGPGANVLTF.

The chain recombines TRBV9 with TRBJ2-1; D is unclear. Germline V gene lookup returns CDR1 SGDLS and CDR2 YYNGEE. The CDR3 length is 13 residues. V lost 3 bases, J lost 8 bases, and 12 bases lay in between. The CDR3 reads CASSDPLSYEQFF. In DNA form, the CDR3 reads TGTGCCAGCAGCGACCCGCTAAGCTATGAGCAGTTCTTC.

This clone was counted a few times. The chain combines TRBV7-9 with TRBJ2-1, with D possibly being TRBD2 (7 bases). The CDR3 length is 15 residues. V lost 3 bases and J lost 4, with 13 bases in between. CDR1 and CDR2 from the germline V gene are SEHNR and FQNEAQ (reference sequence). The CDR3 coding sequence is TGTGCCAGCAGCTTGGAGGGGGGGGGTTACAATGAGCAGTTCTTC. This translates into CASSLEGGGYNEQFF.

The chain uses TRBV11-3 and TRBJ2-1, with TRBD2 matching 8 bases. CDR1 and CDR2 (germline): SGHNT, YENEEA. With V trimmed by 5 bases and J by 4 bases, 7 bases remained unmatched. The CDR3 has 15 residues. CDR3 DNA: TGTGCCAGCAGCGTAGCGGGATTGGATTACAATGAGCAGTTCTTC. Amino acids: CASSVAGLDYNEQFF.

V and J are TRBV19 and TRBJ2-6, with D hard to call. CDR1 and CDR2 from the germline V gene are LNHDA and SQIVND (reference sequence). The CDR3 covers 15 residues. V lost 9 bases and J lost 0, with 12 bases in between. DNA for the CDR3: TGTGCCAGCCTCGCGGCGAACTCTGGGGCCAACGTCCTGACTTTC. Encoded protein: CASLAANSGANVLTF.

The rearrangement uses TRBV4-1 and TRBJ2-7; 7 bases map to TRBD1. CDR3 size: 16 residues. In germline, CDR1 is MGHRA, CDR2 YSYEKL. V trimming: 1 base; J trimming: 5 bases; junction bases outside the gene matches: 11. The CDR3: CASSQGVLRGRDEQYF. As DNA, the CDR3 is TGCGCCAGCAGCCAAGGTGTATTAAGGGGGCGAGACGAGCAGTACTTC.

The chain is built from TRBV5-4 and TRBJ1-1; 7 bases map to TRBD1. V shed 1 base, J shed 5 bases, and the junction held 8 bases outside the gene matches. This CDR3 has 15 amino acids. Germline CDR1 is SGHNT and CDR2 is YYREEE (reference sequence). CDR3 protein: CASSLNRGVRTEAFF. For the CDR3, the DNA is TGTGCCAGCAGCTTGAACAGGGGCGTAAGAACTGAAGCTTTCTTT.

CDR3 sequence reads: CASSEAGAFQPQHF. CDR3 coding DNA: TGTGCCAGCAGTGAAGCGGGGGCTTTTCAGCCCCAGCATTTT. V and J are TRBV2 and TRBJ1-5, with TRBD1 as a possible D gene (6 bases). CDR1 and CDR2 from the germline V gene are SNHLY and FYNNEI. V lost 0 bases, J lost 6 bases, and 9 bases lay in between. The CDR3 is 14 residues long. The whole variable domain, remainder taken from reference TRBV2 and TRBJ1-5, is EPEVTQTPSHQVTQMGQEVILRCVPISNHLYFYWYRQILGQKVEFLVSFYNNEISEKSEIFDDQFSVERPDGSNFTLKIRSTKLEDSAMYFCASSEAGAFQPQHFGDGTRLSIL.

The chain's CDR3 is CASRGQSFTSYEQYF. As DNA, the CDR3 is TGTGCCAGCAGAGGACAGTCCTTCACTTCCTACGAGCAGTACTTC. The rearrangement links TRBV27 to TRBJ2-7, with D tentatively TRBD1 (6 bases). CDR3 length: 15 amino acids. The V end was cut by 6 bases, the J end by 1 base, with 16 bases between. CDR1 is MNHEY and CDR2 is SMNVEV in the germline V gene (reference sequence).

This clone was detected only once. This chain joins TRBV24-1 and TRBJ1-2; the match to TRBD1 covers 9 bases. Germline loops: CDR1 KGHDR, CDR2 SFDVKD. The CDR3 loop spans 17 amino acids. V gave up 3 bases and J gave up 4 bases; unmatched junction bases: 11. The CDR3 loop reads CATSDPRQGDPGYGYTF. The CDR3 region has the DNA TGTGCCACCAGTGATCCGAGACAGGGGGACCCCGGCTATGGCTACACCTTC.

CDR3 nucleotide sequence: TGCAGCGTTACGGACAGGGGTGGCTATGGCTACACCTTC. Protein product: CSVTDRGGYGYTF. V and J are TRBV29-1 and TRBJ1-2, with 9 bases lining up with TRBD1. Germline CDR1 reads SQVTM; CDR2 reads ANQGSEA. This CDR3 region has 13 residues. The trim removed 5 bases at V and 4 bases at J, leaving 5 bases unmatched.

The CDR3 DNA reads TGTGCCAGCAGCTTAGAGAGGGAAAGAACCGGGGAGCTGTTTTTT. Amino acid sequence: CASSLERERTGELFF. The V call is TRBV7-8, the J call TRBJ2-2, with D perhaps TRBD2 (5 bases). V was clipped by 1 base and J by 5 bases, with 11 bases between them. This CDR3 has 15 residues. Germline V lookup: CDR1 SGHVS, CDR2 FQNEAQ.

In DNA, the CDR3 is TGTGCCAGCAGCCTACAGGGGGTTTACTCTGGGGCCAACGTCCTGACTTTC. Translated, it gives CASSLQGVYSGANVLTF. The chain couples TRBV14 to TRBJ2-6; 8 positions agree with TRBD1. CDR3 length: 17 amino acids. Losses at the gene ends were 4 bases for V and 0 bases for J; bases not matched to a gene: 5. The germline gives CDR1 SGHDN, CDR2 FVKESK. The whole variable domain, filled in from reference TRBV14 and TRBJ2-6, reads EAGVTQFPSHSVIEKGQTVTLRCDPISGHDNLYWYRRVMGKEIKFLLHFVKESKQDESGMPNNRFLAERTGGTYSTLKVQPAELEDSGVYFCASSLQGVYSGANVLTFGAGSRLTVL.

The V call is TRBV2, the J call TRBJ1-1; D is possibly TRBD1 (5 bases). Germline V gene lookup returns CDR1 SNHLY and CDR2 FYNNEI. V was cut by 4 bases and J by 1 base, with 16 bases left in between. CDR3 length: 16 amino acids. The CDR3 DNA is TGTGCCAGCAGTGCTCCACTTGACAGCCCGAACACTGAAGCTTTCTTT. Translating it yields CASSAPLDSPNTEAFF.

The J gene is TRBJ1-2, the V gene TRBV5-1; D gene unclear. Germline assignment: CDR1 SGHRS and CDR2 YFSETQ. V lost 0 bases, J lost 3 bases, and 6 bases lay in between. The CDR3 runs to 13 residues. CDR3 region: CASSLGRDYGYTF. The CDR3 region has the DNA TGCGCCAGCAGCTTGGGCCGGGACTATGGCTACACCTTC. Combining the CDR3 with reference TRBV5-1 and TRBJ1-2 gives the whole variable domain KAGVTQTPRYLIKTRGQQVTLSCSPISGHRSVSWYQQTPGQGLQFLFEYFSETQRNKGNFPGRFSGRQFSNSRSEMNVSTLELGDSALYLCASSLGRDYGYTFGSGTRLTVV.

This clone has a single count. The gene calls are TRBV30 and TRBJ2-3; 10 bases map to TRBD2. The V segment lost 8 bases and the J segment 6 bases; nucleotides outside the gene matches: 8. The CDR3 totals 13 residues. CDR1 GTSNPN and CDR2 SVGIG come from the germline V gene (reference sequence). CDR3 sequence reads: CAVLLAGRDTQYF. The CDR3 bases are TGTGCCGTATTACTAGCGGGACGGGATACGCAGTATTTT.

J is TRBJ2-1 and V is TRBV5-5; no clear D gene. This CDR3 region has 15 residues. V gave up 3 bases and J gave up 0 bases, with 10 bases separating them. Germline assignment: CDR1 SGHKS and CDR2 YYEKEE (reference sequence). The CDR3 DNA reads as TGTGCCAGCAGCTATACTTTGAGCTCCTACAATGAGCAGTTCTTC. It codes for CASSYTLSSYNEQFF.

The CDR3, as DNA: TGTGCCAGTAGTATAGGAGTTAGCGGGAGTCGGAATGAGCAGTTCTTC. Amino acid sequence: CASSIGVSGSRNEQFF. The chain combines TRBV19 with TRBJ2-1, with TRBD2 matching 9 bases. The CDR3 runs 16 residues. V lost 1 base, J lost 7 bases, and 8 bases stayed unmatched. CDR1 LNHDA and CDR2 SQIVND come from the germline V gene (reference sequence).

The chain joins TRBV4-2 to TRBJ2-3, with 9 bases that match TRBD2. Germline CDR1 is LGHNA and CDR2 is YNFKEQ. Germline trimming cut 0 bases from V and 8 bases from J; bases unmatched to any gene: 6. This CDR3 has 15 amino acids. CDR3 DNA sequence: TGTGCCAGCAGCCAAGATCGCGGGAGGGCCACTACGCAGTATTTT. Amino acid sequence: CASSQDRGRATTQYF.

The chain combines TRBV9 with TRBJ1-6; TRBD1 agrees at 7 bases. The CDR3 is made up of 18 amino acids. Germline lookup yields CDR1 SGDLS and CDR2 YYNGEE. The ends lost 3 bases at V and 5 bases at J; junction bases unmatched: 14. The CDR3 region is CASSASLEGQTNNSPLHF. As DNA, the CDR3 is TGTGCCAGCAGCGCAAGTTTAGAGGGACAGACCAATAATTCACCCCTCCACTTT.

The V call is TRBV5-4, the J call TRBJ1-3; 7 nucleotides agree with TRBD1. V shed 1 base, J shed 0 bases, and the junction held 4 bases outside the gene matches. Germline V lookup: CDR1 SGHNT, CDR2 YYREEE (reference sequence). The CDR3 spans 16 residues. The CDR3 DNA is TGTGCCAGCAGCTTGAGGGGGCAGGGCTCTGGAAACACCATATATTTT. It codes for CASSLRGQGSGNTIYF.